A single sample gave rise to the 28 T cell receptor beta chains below, sequenced in a study of OX40 agonist ivuxolimab in advanced cancers. The method was immunoSEQ multiplex PCR; TCRdb's version includes in-frame clones alone and lacks a portion of them. The sample gives about 84,000 clones, under 95% of which show up once; 0.43% is in the top ten. Sample: CD4+ or CD8+ T cells sorted from blood, taken in a trial of the OX40 agonist ivuxolimab. These receptors originate from an adult with an advanced solid tumor such as melanoma, head and neck, liver or kidney cancer.

The chain carries TRBV28 and TRBJ1-4; possible D gene TRBD1, 5 bases. Germline values: CDR1 MDHEN, CDR2 SYDVKM. The CDR3 consists of 15 residues. Trimming shortened V by 5 bases and J by 0 bases, and 10 bases separated the two germline ends. CDR3 amino acids: CASSPDSPTNEKLFF. Written as DNA, the CDR3 is TGTGCCAGCAGTCCAGACAGCCCAACTAATGAAAAACTGTTTTTT. Full variable domain (outside the CDR3, taken from reference TRBV28 and TRBJ1-4): DVKVTQSSRYLVKRTGEKVFLECVQDMDHENMFWYRQDPGLGLRLIYFSYDVKMKEKGDIPEGYSVSREKKERFSLILESASTNQTSMYLCASSPDSPTNEKLFFGSGTQLSVL.

The rearrangement uses TRBV7-2 and TRBJ2-7; D is perhaps TRBD1 (5 bases). The V end was cut by 1 base, the J end by 5 bases, with 9 bases between. This CDR3 comprises 13 residues. CDR1 and CDR2 (germline): SGHTA, FQGNSA. CDR3 DNA: TGTGCCAGCAGCTTAGTGGCAGGGCACGAGCAGTACTTC. It specifies CASSLVAGHEQYF.

This clone was counted once. This chain joins TRBV18 and TRBJ1-1; D call uncertain. The CDR3 length is 13 residues. Germline CDR1 reads KGHSH; CDR2 reads LQKENI. The V gene lost 6 bases and the J gene lost 3 bases, with 11 bases spanning the gap. CDR3 in amino acids: CASSSRTDTEAFF. The CDR3 coding sequence is TGTGCCAGCTCGTCTCGCACAGACACTGAAGCTTTCTTT.

The rearrangement links TRBV5-4 to TRBJ2-1; 10 bases match TRBD1. The CDR3 spans 15 residues. V was pared by 4 bases and J by 3 bases, with 4 bases of the junction left unmatched. Germline V gene sequence: CDR1 SGHNT, CDR2 YYREEE (reference sequence). The DNA for the CDR3 is TGTGCCAGCAGCACGACAGGGGGCAGCTACAATGAGCAGTTCTTC. Encoded protein: CASSTTGGSYNEQFF.

The chain combines TRBV7-8 with TRBJ2-2; 7 nucleotides line up with TRBD2. CDR1 is SGHVS and CDR2 is FQNEAQ in the germline V gene. This CDR3 region has 17 residues. J lost 4 bases, V lost 4 bases, and 12 bases had no gene match. CDR3 protein: CASSSRTGGFGTGELFF. The CDR3 DNA sequence: TGTGCCAGCAGCTCTAGGACGGGGGGTTTCGGCACCGGGGAGCTGTTTTTT.

The chain uses TRBV18 and TRBJ2-4, with 11 bases fitting TRBD2. With 4 bases clipped from V and 8 bases from J, the junction kept 4 bases outside the gene matches. Germline CDR1 reads KGHSH; CDR2 reads LQKENI. The CDR3 is 14 amino acids. The CDR3 DNA reads TGTGCCAGCTCACTGACTAGCGGGGAGGACATTCAGTACTTC. Translating it yields CASSLTSGEDIQYF.

This chain joins TRBV28 and TRBJ1-5; the D gene is possibly TRBD1 (5 bases). This CDR3 contains 13 residues. Trimming stripped 8 bases from V and 6 bases from J, with 14 bases between. Per the germline V gene, CDR1 is MDHEN and CDR2 is SYDVKM. CDR3 nucleotides: TGTGCCAGCGGAACAGGTCTGGGTCAGCCCCAGCATTTT. The encoded protein is CASGTGLGQPQHF.

The chain uses TRBV4-2 and TRBJ2-2, with unresolved D. V shed 0 bases and J shed 2 bases, with 10 bases lying between them. CDR1 is LGHNA and CDR2 is YNFKEQ in the germline V gene. CDR3 length equals 16 residues. The CDR3 is CASSQDYLGNTGELFF. Here the CDR3 DNA reads TGTGCCAGCAGCCAAGATTATCTGGGAAACACCGGGGAGCTGTTTTTT.

This CDR3 is CASSRTSTSGGASNEQFF. CDR3 DNA sequence: TGCGCCAGCAGCCGAACCTCGACTAGCGGGGGGGCGAGCAATGAGCAGTTCTTC. The chain has TRBV4-1 and TRBJ2-1; 14 bases align to TRBD2. The junction had 11 bases not matched to a gene; V was cut back by 4 bases and J by 6 bases. This CDR3 has 18 amino acids. Germline CDR1 MGHRA, CDR2 YSYEKL.

The gene calls are TRBV6-1 and TRBJ2-1; 7 nucleotides agree with TRBD2. This CDR3 comprises 18 residues. CDR1 and CDR2 (germline): MNHNS, SASEGT. The trim removed 4 bases at V and 8 bases at J, leaving 20 bases unmatched. This chain's CDR3 is CASSGLLAAGEKFDEQFF. DNA for the CDR3: TGTGCCAGCAGTGGCCTCCTCGCGGCGGGGGAGAAATTCGATGAGCAGTTCTTC.

The J gene is TRBJ2-5, the V gene TRBV9; D is unresolved. This CDR3 is 13 amino acids long. Trimming took 0 bases from V and 5 from J, leaving 8 bases between them. Germline CDR1 and CDR2: SGDLS and YYNGEE. The CDR3 region is CASSVGNRETQYF. Here the CDR3 DNA reads TGTGCCAGCAGCGTAGGGAATAGGGAGACCCAGTACTTC.

This CDR3 reads CASSSTGAGNTIYF. The DNA for the CDR3 is TGTGCCAGTAGTAGCACAGGGGCTGGAAACACCATATATTTT. This chain connects TRBV19 to TRBJ1-3; 7 bases line up with TRBD1. V lost 4 bases and J lost 2; bases outside the gene matches: 2. The germline gives CDR1 LNHDA, CDR2 SQIVND (reference sequence). The CDR3 is 14 amino acids.

This chain connects TRBV29-1 to TRBJ2-4, with D perhaps matching TRBD1 (5 bases). V was trimmed by 0 bases and J by 12 bases, leaving 15 bases between them. The CDR3 is made up of 13 amino acids. Per the germline V gene, CDR1 is SQVTM and CDR2 is ANQGSEA. The CDR3 here is CSVEDQGNESQYF. CDR3 bases: TGCAGCGTTGAAGATCAGGGCAACGAGTCTCAGTACTTC.

The chain couples TRBV6-1 to TRBJ2-5, with D possibly being TRBD2 (6 bases). The V gene lost 3 bases and the J gene lost 2 bases, with 16 bases spanning the gap. Germline CDR1 and CDR2: MNHNS and SASEGT. The CDR3 has 16 amino acids. In DNA form, the CDR3 reads TGTGCCAGCAGTGAGGGCGGAGTCGGGGGACAAGAGACCCAGTACTTC. Amino acids: CASSEGGVGGQETQYF.

V gene TRBV5-1 combines with J gene TRBJ2-5; D possibly corresponds to TRBD2 (6 bases). Between the trimmed V and J ends, which lost 4 bases and 5 bases, there was a span of 24 bases. Per germline, CDR1 SGHRS and CDR2 YFSETQ. This CDR3 comprises 17 residues. CDR3 region: CASSPPFISGLGETQYF. The CDR3 DNA is TGCGCCAGCAGCCCCCCCTTTATTAGCGGCCTCGGGGAGACCCAGTACTTC.

The chain couples TRBV6-6 to TRBJ2-2, with 12 bases identical to TRBD2. Losses at the gene ends were 7 bases for V and 4 bases for J; bases not matched to a gene: 7. The germline CDR1 and CDR2 sequences are MNHNY and SVGAGI (reference sequence). This CDR3 spans 16 amino acids. The CDR3 nucleotides are TGTGCCAGCACCAAACTAGCGGGAGGCACCACCGGGGAGCTGTTTTTT. Translating gives CASTKLAGGTTGELFF.

The gene calls are TRBV9 and TRBJ2-5, with 8 bases aligning to TRBD2. V was clipped by 7 bases and J by 7 bases; unmatched bases: 12. Looked up from germline, CDR1 is SGDLS and CDR2 is YYNGEE. The length of the CDR3 is 14 residues. The CDR3 is CASSAGTRGGTQYF. CDR3 sequence (DNA): TGTGCCAGCTCCGCCGGGACTAGGGGGGGGACCCAGTACTTC.

CDR3 loop: CASSQIGGSRDTQYF. The CDR3, as DNA: TGTGCCAGCAGCCAAATAGGCGGGTCGAGAGATACGCAGTATTTT. The rearrangement joins TRBV14 to TRBJ2-3; tentatively, D is TRBD2 (5 bases). The V end lost 2 bases, the J end lost 5 bases, and 14 bases lay between the germline ends. The CDR3 totals 15 residues. CDR1 is SGHDN, CDR2 FVKESK, per germline. The full variable domain, rest sourced from reference TRBV14 and TRBJ2-3, is EAGVTQFPSHSVIEKGQTVTLRCDPISGHDNLYWYRRVMGKEIKFLLHFVKESKQDESGMPNNRFLAERTGGTYSTLKVQPAELEDSGVYFCASSQIGGSRDTQYFGPGTRLTVL.

The chain has TRBV28 and TRBJ2-7; no firm D call. The V end lost 8 bases, the J end lost 1 base, and 9 bases lay between the germline ends. The CDR3 sequence is 12 residues long. CDR1 and CDR2 from the germline V gene are MDHEN and SYDVKM. CDR3 sequence: CASGRISYEQYF. The CDR3 DNA follows: TGTGCCAGCGGCAGGATATCCTACGAGCAGTACTTC.

The J gene is TRBJ2-7, the V gene TRBV11-3; 9 nucleotides line up with TRBD2. Germline V gives CDR1 SGHNT, CDR2 YENEEA. CDR3 length: 18 residues. The V segment lost 5 bases and the J segment 0 bases; nucleotides outside the gene matches: 14. CDR3 amino acids: CASSPRVLAGAFSYEQYF. The CDR3 DNA sequence: TGTGCCAGCAGCCCGAGGGTGTTAGCGGGAGCATTCTCCTACGAGCAGTACTTC.

V usage is TRBV7-5 and J usage is TRBJ2-7; the table's D gene call, TRBD2, was not cross checked with the DNA. TRBV7-5 is marked as a pseudogene. The CDR3 sequence is 15 residues long. The CDR3: CVRSRARGLEYEQYF. The CDR3 nucleotides read TGTGTCAGAAGCCGCGCGCGCGGTTTGGAATACGAGCAGTACTTC.

The chain is built from TRBV6-5 and TRBJ2-5; D is unclear. Germline V CDR1 and CDR2: MNHEY, SVGAGI. This CDR3 is built from 14 residues. Deletions cut 6 bases from V and 2 bases from J, with 13 bases between. Here the CDR3 reads CASSLGWQQETQYF. The DNA for the CDR3 is TGTGCCAGCAGCTTAGGGTGGCAGCAAGAGACCCAGTACTTC.

The chain combines TRBV21-1 with TRBJ2-7; TRBD1 is the table's D call, not checked against the DNA. TRBV21-1 is a documented pseudogene. This CDR3 contains 16 residues. The CDR3 is CASSEEIQGVLYEQYF. The CDR3 DNA sequence: TGTGCCAGCAGCGAAGAAATACAGGGTGTACTCTACGAGCAGTACTTC.

The rearrangement uses TRBV28 and TRBJ2-7; D call uncertain. The CDR3 totals 11 residues. The V gene lost 5 bases and the J gene lost 2 bases, with 4 bases spanning the gap. Germline assignment: CDR1 MDHEN and CDR2 SYDVKM. Written as DNA, the CDR3 is TGTGCCAGCAGTGCTACCTACGAGCAGTACTTC. Translated, it gives CASSATYEQYF.

The rearrangement uses TRBV7-9 and TRBJ1-3; D is possibly TRBD1 (5 bases). Trimming removed 3 bases at V and 8 bases at J, with 17 bases between. The germline CDR1 and CDR2 sequences are SEHNR and FQNEAQ (reference sequence). The CDR3 is 15 residues long. CDR3 sequence (DNA): TGTGCCAGCAGCTTCTCCTCCATCGACAGATACACCATATATTTT. This codes for CASSFSSIDRYTIYF.

Written as DNA, the CDR3 is TGTGCCAGCAGTCGCCCCGGACTAGCATACAATGAGCAGTTCTTC. It is translated as CASSRPGLAYNEQFF. The chain links TRBV27 to TRBJ2-1; 8 bases map to TRBD2. The CDR3 covers 15 residues. V shed 5 bases and J 4 bases; nucleotides not matched to a gene: 7. The V gene's germline CDR1 is MNHEY and CDR2 SMNVEV (reference sequence).

The chain couples TRBV19 to TRBJ2-1; the match to TRBD2 covers 11 bases. Trimming took 5 bases from V and 3 from J; bases not matched to a gene: 6. Germline V CDR1 and CDR2: LNHDA, SQIVND (reference sequence). The length of the CDR3 is 16 residues. CDR3 in DNA: TGTGCCAGTAGTCGTAGCGGGGGGGACATCTACAATGAGCAGTTCTTC. Translation: CASSRSGGDIYNEQFF.

V gene TRBV19 combines with J gene TRBJ1-2; perhaps TRBD1 as D (6 bases). The V end was cut by 5 bases, the J end by 14 bases, with 15 bases between. CDR3 size: 11 residues. Germline CDR1 and CDR2: LNHDA and SQIVND (reference sequence). For the CDR3, the DNA is TGTGCCAGTAGTGCGGACAGTTCTAGGACCTTC. This translates into CASSADSSRTF. The full variable domain, its missing parts supplied by reference TRBV19 and TRBJ1-2, is DGGITQSPKYLFRKEGQNVTLSCEQNLNHDAMYWYRQDPGQGLRLIYYSQIVNDFQKGDIAEGYSVSREKKESFPLTVTSAQKNPTAFYLCASSADSSRTFGSGTRLTVV.